The 17 T cell receptor beta chains reported below all come from one sample, sequenced in a study of blood T cell repertoires in COVID-19. Some clones are missing from TCRdb's copy, which holds only in-frame ones; the method was immunoSEQ multiplex PCR. The data hold roughly 27,000 clones, with nearly 80% observed a single time. Specimen: peripheral blood. The source is a woman aged 70-85 years with acute or convalescent COVID-19.

The CDR3 DNA reads TGTGCCAGTAGCAGACTAGCGGGGGGCTACGAGCAGTACTTC. Amino acids: CASSRLAGGYEQYF. The chain couples TRBV19 to TRBJ2-7; 13 nucleotides align to TRBD2. The CDR3 is made up of 14 amino acids. V shed 6 bases and J 3 bases; nucleotides not matched to a gene: 2. CDR1 is LNHDA, CDR2 SQIVND, per germline (reference sequence).

This clone has only a few counts. V and J are TRBV21-1 and TRBJ2-1; the D call TRBD2 from the table was never checked on the DNA. TRBV21-1 is a known pseudogene. CDR3 length equals 12 residues. In DNA form, the CDR3 reads TGTGCCAGCATAACACCCTTTCGGGGGCAGTTCTTC. Residues: CASITPFRGQFF.

V and J are TRBV5-1 and TRBJ2-7; 7 bases fit TRBD1. Germline V CDR1 and CDR2: SGHRS, YFSETQ. J gave up 4 bases and V 4 bases, and 8 bases lay outside the gene matches. CDR3 length equals 14 residues. The CDR3 sequence is CASSPGTVLYEQYF. In DNA, the CDR3 is TGCGCCAGCAGCCCCGGGACAGTTTTGTACGAGCAGTACTTC.

The chain is built from TRBV10-3 and TRBJ2-7; tentatively, D is TRBD1 (5 bases). CDR3 length: 12 residues. V lost 7 bases to trimming and J lost 0 bases, with 7 bases between them. The V gene's germline CDR1 is ENHRY and CDR2 SYGVKD. This CDR3 is CAIMDISYEQYF. CDR3 sequence (DNA): TGTGCCATCATGGACATCTCCTACGAGCAGTACTTC.

The chain couples TRBV2 to TRBJ1-1, with 7 nucleotides matching TRBD1. Trimming cost V 4 bases and J 8 bases; bases outside gene matches: 4. Per germline, CDR1 SNHLY and CDR2 FYNNEI. This CDR3 is built from 12 residues. CDR3 DNA: TGTGCCAGCAGTGTAGAAGGGGGCGAAGCTTTCTTT. Translated: CASSVEGGEAFF.

The genes are TRBV19 and TRBJ2-3; D ambiguous. This CDR3 has 16 amino acids. The V gene lost 4 bases and the J gene lost 0 bases, with 14 bases spanning the gap. Germline values: CDR1 LNHDA, CDR2 SQIVND (reference sequence). The CDR3 sequence is CASSNVQMASTDTQYF. CDR3 in DNA: TGTGCCAGTAGTAACGTCCAGATGGCTAGCACAGATACGCAGTATTTT.

The CDR3 region has the DNA TGTGCCAGCAGCTTTGGGGCGGGGGGTGGAGACTATGGCTACACCTTC. Protein sequence: CASSFGAGGGDYGYTF. The chain links TRBV7-9 to TRBJ1-2, with D perhaps TRBD1 (5 bases). The CDR3 has 16 amino acids. Per the germline V gene, CDR1 is SEHNR and CDR2 is FQNEAQ (reference sequence). With 3 bases removed from V and 3 bases from J, the gap between germline ends came to 17 bases.

Only one count was recorded for this clone. The chain is built from TRBV5-1 and TRBJ2-3, with a weak D call TRBD2 (6 bases). Trimming took off 5 bases at V and 3 bases at J, with 10 bases between the two ends. The CDR3 length is 13 residues. Germline V gene lookup returns CDR1 SGHRS and CDR2 YFSETQ. The CDR3 nucleotides are TGCGCCAGCAGGCCTAGCGCAACAGATACGCAGTATTTT. Translated: CASRPSATDTQYF.

This rearrangement joins TRBV7-9 to TRBJ2-1; TRBD1 aligns across 9 bases. With 5 bases clipped from V and 4 bases from J, the junction kept 9 bases outside the gene matches. Per germline, CDR1 SEHNR and CDR2 FQNEAQ (reference sequence). The CDR3 is 16 residues long. The CDR3 bases are TGTGCCAGCAGCGTAGACCCGGGACAGGGATACAATGAGCAGTTCTTC. This encodes CASSVDPGQGYNEQFF.

J is TRBJ2-1 and V is TRBV15; 8 bases are a match to TRBD2. V was pared by 5 bases and J by 6 bases, with 6 bases of the junction left unmatched. Per the germline V gene, CDR1 is LNHNV and CDR2 is YYDKDF (reference sequence). CDR3 size: 14 residues. In nucleotides, the CDR3 is TGTGCCACCAGCCCTGGACTAGCACCCAATGAGCAGTTCTTC. It encodes CATSPGLAPNEQFF.

This chain links TRBV6-2 or TRBV6-3 with TRBJ2-2, with a possible D match to TRBD2 (6 bases). The ends were cut back, 2 bases at V and 5 bases at J, with 9 bases in the middle. The germline V gene encodes CDR1 MNHEY and CDR2 SVGEGT. This CDR3 is 14 amino acids long. The CDR3 sequence: CASSYIRGTGELFF. CDR3 in DNA: TGTGCCAGCAGTTACATCCGGGGGACCGGGGAGCTGTTTTTT.

The J gene is TRBJ2-1, the V gene TRBV27; weak D call: TRBD1 (5 bases). Trimming shortened V by 0 bases and J by 3 bases, and 9 bases separated the two germline ends. The CDR3 is 15 amino acids. Germline V lookup: CDR1 MNHEY, CDR2 SMNVEV (reference sequence). The DNA of the CDR3 is TGTGCCAGCAGTTTATCCGTCGGACACTACAATGAGCAGTTCTTC. As protein: CASSLSVGHYNEQFF.

This clone was picked up a small number of times. This chain connects TRBV11-2 to TRBJ2-1; D call uncertain. Trimming pared 0 bases from V and 8 bases from J, leaving 11 bases between. The CDR3 has 14 amino acids. Germline V gene data show CDR1 as SGHAT and CDR2 as FQNNGV. CDR3 protein: CASSLEVGPDEQFF. CDR3 nucleotides: TGTGCCAGCAGCTTAGAGGTGGGCCCGGATGAGCAGTTCTTC.

This chain connects TRBV5-4 to TRBJ2-3; D may be TRBD2 (6 bases). This CDR3 comprises 15 residues. Trimming pared 4 bases from V and 0 bases from J, leaving 12 bases between. The germline V gene encodes CDR1 SGHNT and CDR2 YYREEE (reference sequence). The CDR3 here is CASSVTSFSTDTQYF. The DNA of the CDR3 is TGTGCCAGCAGCGTGACTAGTTTTAGCACAGATACGCAGTATTTT.

This chain uses TRBV6-5 with TRBJ2-3; a possible D gene is TRBD2 (6 bases). Germline CDR1 is MNHEY and CDR2 is SVGAGI. The CDR3 is 15 residues long. V lost 7 bases and J lost 2, with 16 bases in between. CDR3 sequence reads: CASTPTGTLTDTQYF. CDR3 sequence (DNA): TGTGCCAGCACCCCCACCGGGACTCTCACAGATACGCAGTATTTT.

J is TRBJ2-3 and V is TRBV18; D is undetermined. Germline V lookup: CDR1 KGHSH, CDR2 LQKENI. The V end was cut by 4 bases, the J end by 1 base, with 6 bases between. This CDR3 comprises 13 residues. CDR3 protein: CASSLSGTDTQYF. The CDR3 bases are TGTGCCAGCTCACTGAGCGGCACAGATACGCAGTATTTT.

V usage is TRBV7-2 and J usage is TRBJ1-1, with 7 positions matching TRBD1. CDR1 and CDR2 from the germline V gene are SGHTA and FQGNSA. With V trimmed by 5 bases and J by 7 bases, 10 bases remained unmatched. The CDR3 totals 14 residues. CDR3: CASSPRGTDLEAFF. The CDR3 coding sequence is TGTGCCAGCAGCCCACGAGGGACAGACCTTGAAGCTTTCTTT.